The 23 T cell receptor beta chains given below trace back to one sample, sequenced in a study of post-analysis software for immune sequencing data (dated by TCRdb to 2014 to 2015). Library construction relied on PCR. Sequencing relied on an Illumina HiSeq 2500. Unique molecular identifiers were incorporated into TCR beta cDNA libraries to reduce PCR and sequencing biases. TCRdb itself trimmed the public reads at Q25 with fastp, ran MiXCR and retained productive beta chains. CDR3 protein duplicates are merged, each entry listing the most common genes and DNA. Recorded for this sample are fewer than 550,000 distinct CDR3 sequences; less than 40% of them occurred a single time. The top ten clonotypes cover less than 6% of the sample. What the research found in general, with its limitations: Patients showed significantly higher frequencies than controls for a handful of TRBV segments, among them TRBV5-6, TRBV5-1 and TRBV20-1.

Their recognized antigens are unknown. The sample consisted of blood. The receptors were gathered from a girl under 18 with multiple sclerosis.

This clonotype has more than one count but fewer than ten. DNA of the CDR3: TGCAGTGCTCGACAGGGGACGCGTCCCGACAATGAGCAGTTCTTC. It codes for CSARQGTRPDNEQFF. The rearrangement links TRBV20-1 to TRBJ2-1; TRBD1 matches 8 bases. J lost 5 bases, V lost 5 bases, and 11 bases had no gene match. This CDR3 region has 15 residues. Germline CDR1 and CDR2: DFQATT and SNEGSKA (reference sequence).

This clonotype was recorded a few times. This chain uses TRBV3-1 with TRBJ2-1; tentatively, D is TRBD1 (5 bases). Trimming stripped 6 bases from V and 0 bases from J, with 12 bases between. Germline lookup yields CDR1 LGHDT and CDR2 YNNKEL (reference sequence). The CDR3 loop spans 15 amino acids. CDR3 sequence reads: CASSSGHFSYNEQFF. CDR3 DNA sequence: TGTGCCAGCAGTTCAGGGCACTTCTCCTACAATGAGCAGTTCTTC.

This chain joins TRBV5-1 and TRBJ2-1; 9 bases agree with TRBD1. The ends lost 3 bases at V and 10 bases at J; junction bases unmatched: 5. Germline CDR1 is SGHRS and CDR2 is YFSETQ. CDR3 length equals 13 residues. CDR3 DNA sequence: TGCGCCAGCAGCTACGACAGGGGGATCGAGCAGTTCTTC. Protein: CASSYDRGIEQFF. The entire variable domain, with the rest obtained from reference TRBV5-1 and TRBJ2-1, is as follows: KAGVTQTPRYLIKTRGQQVTLSCSPISGHRSVSWYQQTPGQGLQFLFEYFSETQRNKGNFPGRFSGRQFSNSRSEMNVSTLELGDSALYLCASSYDRGIEQFFGPGTRLTVL.

V gene TRBV13 combines with J gene TRBJ2-1; weak D call: TRBD2 (7 bases). CDR3 length: 15 amino acids. CDR1 is PRHDT, CDR2 FYEKMQ, per germline (reference sequence). V lost 2 bases, J lost 8 bases, and 16 bases lay in between. The CDR3 bases are TGTGCCAGCAGCTTAAAGGGGGGGGATGGCGATGAGCAGTTCTTC. Translating it yields CASSLKGGDGDEQFF.

This clonotype was observed a few times. V and J are TRBV21-1 and TRBJ1-5; the D call of TRBD1 is as the table states it, not checked on the DNA. TRBV21-1 is shown as a pseudogene. The CDR3 consists of 17 residues. The CDR3: CASSNPRRQGRNQPQHF. CDR3 nucleotides: TGTGCCAGCAGCAACCCTCGCCGACAGGGACGCAATCAGCCCCAGCATTTT.

The chain couples TRBV12-3 or TRBV12-4 to TRBJ2-7; 7 bases fit TRBD1. J gave up 2 bases and V 6 bases, and 4 bases lay outside the gene matches. This CDR3 has 13 amino acids. The CDR3 nucleotides are TGTGCCAGCAGCGTCACAGGGGCCTACGAGCAGTACTTC. Its translation: CASSVTGAYEQYF.

This clonotype has only a few counts. The chain uses TRBV7-6 and TRBJ2-3; 9 bases fit TRBD2. Germline V lookup: CDR1 SGHVS, CDR2 FNYEAQ. V shed 2 bases and J 0 bases; nucleotides not matched to a gene: 9. This CDR3 is 18 amino acids long. The DNA for the CDR3 is TGTGCCAGCAGCTTATTGGTCCGCGGGGGGGCTAGCACAGATACGCAGTATTTT. Its protein product is CASSLLVRGGASTDTQYF.

V usage is TRBV29-1 and J usage is TRBJ1-2, with 7 bases fitting TRBD1. Looked up from germline, CDR1 is SQVTM and CDR2 is ANQGSEA. The V segment lost 4 bases and the J segment 8 bases; nucleotides outside the gene matches: 7. The CDR3 totals 12 residues. The CDR3 region has the DNA TGCAGCGTTGTTCAGGGGGGATTGGGCTACACCTTC. It specifies CSVVQGGLGYTF.

The chain is built from TRBV7-2 and TRBJ1-5; D ambiguous. Germline V gene lookup returns CDR1 SGHTA and CDR2 FQGNSA. Trimming removed 2 bases at V and 2 bases at J, with 13 bases between. The CDR3 has 16 residues. The CDR3 bases are TGTGCCAGCAGCTTATCTACGCAGTGGGGCAATCAGCCCCAGCATTTT. As protein: CASSLSTQWGNQPQHF.

V usage is TRBV12-3 or TRBV12-4 and J usage is TRBJ2-3; D is possibly TRBD2 (6 bases). Deletions cut 8 bases from V and 10 bases from J, with 13 bases between. The CDR3 length is 11 residues. CDR3 loop: CASAGSDAQYF. For the CDR3, the DNA is TGTGCCAGCGCGGGGTCCGATGCGCAGTATTTT.

This chain connects TRBV12-3 or TRBV12-4 to TRBJ2-3; D ambiguous. V lost 7 bases to trimming and J lost 5 bases, with 7 bases between them. The CDR3 contains 11 residues. CDR3 in amino acids: CASMRGDTQYF. The CDR3 bases are TGTGCCAGCATGCGCGGAGATACGCAGTATTTT.

V usage is TRBV5-1 and J usage is TRBJ2-5; 7 nucleotides align to TRBD1. Germline lookup yields CDR1 SGHRS and CDR2 YFSETQ. The V and J ends lost 2 bases and 5 bases, in that order; junction bases with no gene match: 9. The CDR3 spans 15 residues. The CDR3 sequence: CASSFEGALQETQYF. CDR3 in DNA: TGCGCCAGCAGCTTTGAGGGGGCCCTACAGGAGACCCAGTACTTC.

The sample holds many counts of this clonotype. The J gene is TRBJ1-1, the V gene TRBV6-5; unclear D gene. The CDR3 contains 11 residues. The germline V gene encodes CDR1 MNHEY and CDR2 SVGAGI. The CDR3 DNA reads as TGTGTCTCGCGGCGAGGGCCTGAAGCTTTCTTT. Translation gives CVSRRGPEAFF.

The gene calls are TRBV6-1 and TRBJ1-1, with D perhaps TRBD1 (5 bases). Germline CDR1 MNHNS, CDR2 SASEGT. This CDR3 contains 15 residues. V gave up 1 base and J gave up 4 bases, with 13 bases separating them. CDR3 nucleotides: TGTGCCAGCAGTGAAGGGAGTCGGGGGGTCACTGAAGCTTTCTTT. Translated, it gives CASSEGSRGVTEAFF.

This clonotype was observed a few times. The chain links TRBV12-3 or TRBV12-4 to TRBJ2-5, with D tentatively TRBD2 (5 bases). CDR3 length: 14 residues. Deletions cut 3 bases from V and 1 base from J, with 9 bases between. CDR3 residues: CASSFGIPQETQYF. The CDR3 DNA reads as TGTGCCAGCAGTTTCGGGATACCCCAAGAGACCCAGTACTTC.

On this clonotype: The junction departs from the called germline gene at one end, perhaps through a read error. The rearrangement links TRBV20-1 to TRBJ2-1; D is perhaps TRBD2 (7 bases). The CDR3 is 15 residues long. Per the germline V gene, CDR1 is DFQATT and CDR2 is SNEGSKA (reference sequence). CDR3 in amino acids: CGAGMWGPGGNEQFF. The CDR3 DNA is TGCGGTGCTGGGATGTGGGGGCCGGGGGGAAATGAGCAGTTCTTC.

This clonotype came up once. The rearrangement joins TRBV7-2 to TRBJ2-1; tentatively, D is TRBD2 (6 bases). V lost 2 bases, J lost 8 bases, and 13 bases lay in between. The germline gives CDR1 SGHTA, CDR2 FQGNSA. CDR3 size: 14 residues. Here the CDR3 reads CASSLQLASDEQFF. CDR3 DNA sequence: TGTGCCAGCAGCTTACAACTAGCTTCTGATGAGCAGTTCTTC.

The sample holds a few counts of this clonotype. The chain uses TRBV4-1 and TRBJ2-3; 8 bases fit TRBD2. The germline gives CDR1 MGHRA, CDR2 YSYEKL. The CDR3 loop spans 17 amino acids. After removal of 2 bases from V and 0 bases from J, the junction contained 7 bases not matched to a gene. The CDR3 region is CASSQQLLAASTDTQYF. The CDR3 bases are TGCGCCAGCAGCCAACAGTTACTAGCGGCGAGCACAGATACGCAGTATTTT.

The sample holds a few counts of this clonotype. CDR3: CASSFMGNYGYTF. In DNA, the CDR3 is TGTGCCAGCAGTTTTATGGGGAACTATGGCTACACCTTC. J is TRBJ1-2 and V is TRBV12-3 or TRBV12-4; D is uncertain. Trimming took 3 bases from V and 2 from J, leaving 7 bases between them. This CDR3 has 13 amino acids.

The chain carries TRBV29-1 and TRBJ1-5; D ambiguous. The CDR3 totals 12 residues. V was cut by 6 bases and J by 3 bases, with 9 bases left in between. Germline V gene sequence: CDR1 SQVTM, CDR2 ANQGSEA. CDR3 region: CSVRPPNQPQHF. The CDR3 DNA follows: TGCAGCGTCAGACCACCCAATCAGCCCCAGCATTTT.

The rearrangement links TRBV5-1 to TRBJ1-1; D is ambiguous. The CDR3 loop spans 14 amino acids. The ends were cut back, 1 base at V and 5 bases at J, with 12 bases in the middle. CDR1 is SGHRS and CDR2 is YFSETQ in the germline V gene. The CDR3 reads CASSLSSDGTEAFF. Here the CDR3 DNA reads TGCGCCAGCAGCTTGTCTTCGGACGGAACTGAAGCTTTCTTT.

The V and J genes are TRBV5-1 and TRBJ2-5; TRBD1 aligns across 8 bases. In germline, CDR1 is SGHRS, CDR2 YFSETQ. V shed 4 bases and J 0 bases; nucleotides not matched to a gene: 8. CDR3 length: 16 residues. In nucleotides, the CDR3 is TGCGCCAGCAGCCCCGACAGGGGTTTTCACCAAGAGACCCAGTACTTC. This gives the protein CASSPDRGFHQETQYF.

This clonotype was seen a handful of times. The rearrangement uses TRBV15 and TRBJ2-3; D uncertain. The V end lost 0 bases, the J end lost 7 bases, and 2 bases lay between the germline ends. Germline values: CDR1 LNHNV, CDR2 YYDKDF (reference sequence). The CDR3 is made up of 11 amino acids. The CDR3 sequence: CATSRDYTQYF. The CDR3, as DNA: TGTGCCACCAGCAGAGATTATACGCAGTATTTT.